The clone carrying this TCR beta chain was seen a single time. Its antigen remains unidentified. The repertoire was sequenced with immunoSEQ multiplex PCR; TCRdb's copy has only in-frame clones and lacks some. The sample includes roughly 150,000 clones, around 94% seen only once; the top ten take under 6%. The sample comes from a study of T cell responses to AZD1222 COVID-19 vaccine. Whole-study results and caveats: Mostly white British, mostly female donors; authors suggested clonal diversity may be underestimated. Of spike-specific TCRs, nearly half reportedly target regions left unmutated in variants.

Sample: peripheral blood, taken 28 days after the second AZD1222 dose. This sequence originates from an adult who received the AZD1222 COVID-19 vaccine.

The DNA of the CDR3 is TGTGCCTGGAGTACGGCGGGACGGGAGACAGGGGAGCAGTACTTC. Translation gives CAWSTAGRETGEQYF. This rearrangement joins TRBV30 to TRBJ2-7, with D maybe TRBD1 (7 bases). The CDR3 has 15 residues. Germline values: CDR1 GTSNPN, CDR2 SVGIG (reference sequence). V was pared by 2 bases and J by 7 bases, with 21 bases between.